Included here is one T cell receptor (beta chain) sequence, with context. The antigen is not known. The sample belongs to a study of ipilimumab plus nivolumab after autologous stem cell transplantation. Study results and caveats: Per the authors, repertoire, Treg and microbiota data justify further study.

The protocol was immunoSEQ multiplex PCR, while the TCRdb copy is restricted to in-frame clones and leaves out a portion. The sample records 2,000 to 3,000 clones, 80% to 95% being singletons. V shed 0 bases and J 8 bases; nucleotides not matched to a gene: 13. Germline-derived CDR1 and CDR2 are SGHDT and YYEEEE. The CDR3 is 18 residues long. Patients got ipilimumab 1 mg/kg beginning 14 to 28 days post-transplant. Through week 26, nivolumab 3 mg/kg IV was given weeks 1, 4, 7, 10, then biweekly. The gene calls are TRBV5-6 and TRBJ1-4, with TRBD1 matching 10 bases. This material consisted of PBMCs, taken in a trial of ipilimumab plus nivolumab as post-transplant consolidation. The receptor was derived from a male donor with primary mediastinal lymphoma. The CDR3 sequence is CASSLGGTGDVKGEKLFF. CDR3 DNA sequence: TGTGCCAGCAGCTTGGGCGGGACAGGGGATGTAAAAGGAGAAAAACTGTTTTTT.